These 12 T cell receptor beta chains originate from one sample sequenced in a study of cytomegalovirus exposure and HLA in healthy donors. The study ran its PCR with 60 Vbeta and 13 Jbeta primers. Using immunoSEQ multiplex PCR, the repertoire was profiled, and TCRdb retains in-frame clones only, with some absent. The sample shows about 230,000 clones, approximately 84% of them seen only once. Source material: PBMCs. The receptors derive from a girl aged 2 to 10 in good health and CMV-seronegative.

The chain employs TRBV12-5 and TRBJ2-2; possible D gene TRBD1, 6 bases. Per germline, CDR1 LGHNT and CDR2 FRNRAP. The CDR3 loop spans 16 amino acids. The V end lost 3 bases, the J end lost 1 base, and 12 bases lay between the germline ends. The CDR3 here is CASGFTGLGNTGELFF. The CDR3 nucleotides read TGTGCTAGTGGTTTTACAGGGTTGGGGAACACCGGGGAGCTGTTTTTT.

The chain links TRBV7-9 to TRBJ2-3, with D maybe TRBD2 (6 bases). CDR3 length equals 14 residues. V lost 9 bases, J lost 0 bases, and 13 bases lay in between. Germline CDR1 reads SEHNR; CDR2 reads FQNEAQ (reference sequence). This chain's CDR3 is CASPGGPSTDTQYF. CDR3 nucleotide sequence: TGTGCCAGTCCCGGGGGTCCTAGCACAGATACGCAGTATTTT. The full variable domain, completed using reference TRBV7-9 and TRBJ2-3, is DTGVSQNPRHKITKRGQNVTFRCDPISEHNRLYWYRQTLGQGPEFLTYFQNEAQLEKSRLLSDRFSAERPKGSFSTLEIQRTEQGDSAMYLCASPGGPSTDTQYFGPGTRLTVL.

The gene calls are TRBV10-1 and TRBJ2-7; 15 bases line up with TRBD2. This CDR3 spans 17 amino acids. From germline, CDR1 is WNHNN and CDR2 SYGVQD (reference sequence). The junction had 9 bases not matched to a gene; V was cut back by 9 bases and J by 0 bases. The CDR3 sequence: CASTGTSGGRSSYEQYF. In DNA, the CDR3 is TGCGCCAGTACCGGGACTAGCGGGGGGCGAAGCTCCTACGAGCAGTACTTC.

The CDR3 is CASSTPGYNEQFF. In DNA, the CDR3 is TGTGCCAGCAGCACCCCCGGGTACAATGAGCAGTTCTTC. The V and J genes are TRBV9 and TRBJ2-1; no definite D call. The germline gives CDR1 SGDLS, CDR2 YYNGEE. V lost 4 bases to trimming and J lost 4 bases, with 9 bases between them. The CDR3 runs to 13 residues.

This clone was counted a few times. The chain has TRBV5-8 and TRBJ1-1; D remains unclear. Germline-derived CDR1 and CDR2 are SGHTS and YDEGEE. The CDR3 is 14 residues long. V gave up 3 bases and J gave up 1 base, with 10 bases separating them. CDR3 bases: TGTGCCAGCAGCTCCATAGGAGGGAACACTGAAGCTTTCTTT. Its translation is CASSSIGGNTEAFF.

The chain carries TRBV5-1 and TRBJ1-6; D perhaps matches TRBD1 (5 bases). Trimming took 4 bases from V and 13 from J, leaving 18 bases between them. The CDR3 totals 14 residues. Germline CDR1 reads SGHRS; CDR2 reads YFSETQ. The CDR3 region is CASSEAGPPWPLHF. CDR3 nucleotide sequence: TGCGCCAGCAGCGAGGCAGGGCCCCCTTGGCCCCTCCACTTT.

The rearrangement uses TRBV12-5 and TRBJ1-1, with TRBD1 identical over 7 bases. V lost 7 bases and J lost 1; bases outside the gene matches: 9. The CDR3 totals 15 residues. Per germline, CDR1 LGHNT and CDR2 FRNRAP. This chain's CDR3 is CASAGNRGANTEAFF. The CDR3 DNA reads as TGTGCTAGTGCCGGAAACAGGGGTGCGAACACTGAAGCTTTCTTT.

V is TRBV7-7 and J is TRBJ2-1, with 7 bases aligning to TRBD2. This CDR3 is 16 amino acids long. The J segment lost 2 bases and the V segment lost 5 bases, leaving 9 bases of the junction unmatched. Germline lookup yields CDR1 SSHAT and CDR2 FNYEAQ (reference sequence). The CDR3 loop is CASSLTSVHPYNEQFF. The CDR3 DNA reads as TGTGCCAGCAGCCTAACTAGCGTACATCCCTACAATGAGCAGTTCTTC.

In this sample, this clone turned up a few times. The genes are TRBV4-1 and TRBJ2-5; 11 bases fit TRBD2. The CDR3 spans 16 residues. The germline gives CDR1 MGHRA, CDR2 YSYEKL. The ends lost 7 bases at V and 4 bases at J; junction bases unmatched: 11. The CDR3 loop reads CASTPLAGGPVETQYF. The CDR3 nucleotides are TGCGCCAGCACCCCCTTAGCGGGGGGGCCTGTAGAGACCCAGTACTTC.

The rearrangement links TRBV2 to TRBJ1-5, with D possibly matching TRBD1 (5 bases). This CDR3 contains 15 residues. In germline, CDR1 is SNHLY, CDR2 FYNNEI. The V end was cut by 3 bases, the J end by 5 bases, with 14 bases between. CDR3 sequence reads: CASSDYGTGYQPQHF. CDR3 nucleotides: TGTGCCAGCAGTGATTACGGTACAGGCTATCAGCCCCAGCATTTT.

The chain links TRBV27 to TRBJ2-1; no clear D. V lost 2 bases, J lost 0 bases, and 8 bases lay in between. The CDR3 has 15 residues. Germline V gene lookup returns CDR1 MNHEY and CDR2 SMNVEV (reference sequence). The CDR3 DNA follows: TGTGCCAGCAGTTTAAGAAGCGTCTCCTACAATGAGCAGTTCTTC. Translated: CASSLRSVSYNEQFF.

The chain has TRBV7-9 and TRBJ2-7; D not certain. The ends were cut back, 5 bases at V and 0 bases at J, with 17 bases in the middle. The length of the CDR3 is 16 residues. Germline V lookup: CDR1 SEHNR, CDR2 FQNEAQ (reference sequence). The chain's CDR3 is CASSPKWAAASYEQYF. The CDR3, as DNA: TGTGCCAGCAGCCCGAAATGGGCCGCTGCCTCCTACGAGCAGTACTTC. The complete variable domain, with remaining parts taken from reference TRBV7-9 and TRBJ2-7, reads DTGVSQNPRHKITKRGQNVTFRCDPISEHNRLYWYRQTLGQGPEFLTYFQNEAQLEKSRLLSDRFSAERPKGSFSTLEIQRTEQGDSAMYLCASSPKWAAASYEQYFGPGTRLTVT.